This TCR beta chain emerged from a study of blood T cell repertoires in COVID-19. On the study more broadly: Sample material is recorded as cDNA or gDNA derived from T cells, B-cell-depleted T cells, or PBMCs.

The ends lost 4 bases at V and 2 bases at J; junction bases unmatched: 3. The CDR3 runs to 14 residues. Germline assignment: CDR1 SGDLS and CDR2 YYNGEE. Sequenced by immunoSEQ multiplex PCR; TCRdb stores in-frame clones only, minus some. The sample lists some 110,000 clones, roughly 80% seen once, with roughly 6.2% in the top ten. This rearrangement joins TRBV9 to TRBJ2-1; 7 bases are shared with TRBD2. This receptor was identified in a man between 65 and 85 years old with acute or convalescent COVID-19. The sequenced sample consisted of peripheral blood. This CDR3 is CASSQGLTYNEQFF. CDR3 bases: TGTGCCAGCAGCCAGGGACTAACCTACAATGAGCAGTTCTTC.